Below are 11 T cell receptor beta chains sequenced from a single sample in a study of blood T cell repertoires in COVID-19. The data were produced by immunoSEQ multiplex PCR, yet TCRdb's version contains in-frame clones alone and is incomplete. The table includes around 230,000 clones, more than 80% detected once. The sequencing sample was made of PBMCs or T cells enriched from blood (not recorded which). The receptor set was obtained from a woman in her thirties or forties with acute COVID-19.

The genes are TRBV4-1 and TRBJ1-4; 8 positions agree with TRBD1. This CDR3 contains 15 residues. The V gene's germline CDR1 is MGHRA and CDR2 YSYEKL. The V segment lost 4 bases and the J segment 7 bases; nucleotides outside the gene matches: 8. The CDR3 DNA follows: TGCGCCAGCAGCCCTCAGGGGGCGCGGAGTGAAAAACTGTTTTTT. Its protein product is CASSPQGARSEKLFF.

The chain has TRBV19 and TRBJ1-3, with a possible D match to TRBD1 (5 bases). The germline V gene encodes CDR1 LNHDA and CDR2 SQIVND (reference sequence). V was pared by 3 bases and J by 2 bases, with 8 bases between. The CDR3 extends over 14 amino acids. Written as DNA, the CDR3 is TGTGCCAGTAGTATCGGAGGGGCTGGAAACACCATATATTTT. This codes for CASSIGGAGNTIYF.

The genes are TRBV6-5 and TRBJ1-1; D gene uncertain. The V end lost 8 bases, the J end lost 1 base, and 14 bases lay between the germline ends. The CDR3 length is 14 residues. Germline lookup yields CDR1 MNHEY and CDR2 SVGAGI. The CDR3, as DNA: TGTGCCAGCTGTCGAGACGGGTGGAACACTGAAGCTTTCTTT. Its protein is CASCRDGWNTEAFF.

This clone has just a few counts. V usage is TRBV7-9 and J usage is TRBJ2-3; 9 bases map to TRBD1. Germline V gene lookup returns CDR1 SEHNR and CDR2 FQNEAQ (reference sequence). The CDR3 covers 15 residues. J gave up 6 bases and V 4 bases, and 8 bases lay outside the gene matches. The CDR3 loop reads CASSSSQGTGDTQYF. The CDR3, as DNA: TGTGCCAGCAGCTCGTCCCAAGGGACAGGGGATACGCAGTATTTT.

The rearrangement links TRBV4-3 to TRBJ2-7, with D possibly being TRBD1 (6 bases). The CDR3 has 14 amino acids. V shed 4 bases and J shed 5 bases, with 15 bases lying between them. Germline values: CDR1 LGHNA, CDR2 YSLEER. The CDR3 DNA sequence: TGCGCCAGCAGCCTCCACAGGGTTCGGAACGAGCAGTACTTC. Protein: CASSLHRVRNEQYF.

J is TRBJ2-7 and V is TRBV7-8; 7 bases match TRBD2. The V and J ends lost 4 bases and 1 base, in that order; junction bases with no gene match: 4. CDR3 length equals 14 residues. Germline V lookup: CDR1 SGHVS, CDR2 FQNEAQ. CDR3 sequence: CASSSGGGSYEQYV. The CDR3 nucleotides are TGTGCCAGCAGCTCGGGCGGGGGATCCTACGAGCAGTACGTC.

This sequence joins TRBV5-5 and TRBJ1-6; D not resolved. The germline V gene has CDR1 SGHKS and CDR2 YYEKEE (reference sequence). This CDR3 has 17 amino acids. V gave up 5 bases and J gave up 0 bases, with 15 bases separating them. Here the CDR3 reads CASSYTLLSSYNSPLHF. CDR3 DNA: TGTGCCAGCAGTTATACGCTCTTGAGCTCCTATAATTCACCCCTCCACTTT.

J is TRBJ2-2 and V is TRBV3-1 (or the pseudogene TRBV3-2), with D possibly matching TRBD2 (6 bases). The V gene lost 1 base and the J gene lost 6 bases, with 12 bases spanning the gap. The CDR3 loop spans 15 amino acids. Germline lookup yields CDR1 LGHDT and CDR2 YNNKEL (reference sequence). In DNA form, the CDR3 reads TGTGCCAGCAGCCAAGTGGCGGGGCCGGCCGGGGAGCTGTTTTTT. This gives the protein CASSQVAGPAGELFF.

The CDR3 coding sequence is TGTGCCAGCTCACCGGACGAAGCGGGGGGGATCGGGGAGCTGTTTTTT. It is translated as CASSPDEAGGIGELFF. The chain recombines TRBV18 with TRBJ2-2; 10 bases map to TRBD2. The J segment lost 7 bases and the V segment lost 3 bases, leaving 8 bases of the junction unmatched. This CDR3 contains 16 residues. Germline assignment: CDR1 KGHSH and CDR2 LQKENI.

The genes are TRBV6-1 and TRBJ1-1, with a tentative D call TRBD1 (5 bases). Trimming shortened V by 1 base and J by 2 bases, and 5 bases separated the two germline ends. The CDR3 extends over 13 amino acids. Germline V gene lookup returns CDR1 MNHNS and CDR2 SASEGT. The CDR3 DNA reads as TGTGCCAGCAGTGAAGGGGGCAACACTGAAGCTTTCTTT. It specifies CASSEGGNTEAFF.

This clone occurred once. The chain couples TRBV19 to TRBJ2-5; 7 bases line up with TRBD1. From germline, CDR1 is LNHDA and CDR2 SQIVND (reference sequence). With 5 bases clipped from V and 5 bases from J, the junction kept 11 bases outside the gene matches. The CDR3 runs to 15 residues. CDR3 sequence: CASSSGTVWVETQYF. CDR3 bases: TGTGCCAGTAGTTCCGGGACAGTGTGGGTGGAGACCCAGTACTTC.